The 2 T cell receptor beta chains reported below all come from one sample, sequenced in a study of blood T cells in healthy people across ages. A second PCR, run for roughly 6 to 11 cycles, used a sample-barcoded 5' primer plus a J-beta primer mix. TCRdb redid the calling of the 5' RACE reads with MiXCR, one entry per CDR3 protein. The sample shows about 1.8 million distinct CDR3 sequences, roughly 50% of them seen only once. Sequencing used blood. These receptors originate from a woman in her thirties or forties in good health.

This clonotype was found a few times. This chain joins TRBV12-3 or TRBV12-4 and TRBJ2-5; 7 nucleotides agree with TRBD1. With V trimmed by 4 bases and J by 0 bases, 14 bases remained unmatched. The CDR3 is made up of 18 amino acids. The CDR3 loop is CASSSRGGTGAYQETQYF. The CDR3 DNA follows: TGTGCCAGCAGTTCCCGTGGGGGAACAGGGGCCTACCAAGAGACCCAGTACTTC.

The chain combines TRBV4-2 with TRBJ2-1, with 9 bases aligning to TRBD2. Germline V lookup: CDR1 LGHNA, CDR2 YNFKEQ. The CDR3 covers 13 residues. Trimming cost V 7 bases and J 9 bases; bases outside gene matches: 7. The CDR3 sequence is CASNLGTSSEQFF. CDR3 DNA: TGTGCCAGCAACCTTGGGACTAGCAGTGAGCAGTTCTTC.